The 9 T cell receptor beta chains below all came from one sample that was sequenced in a study of T cell changes during pregnancy in multiple sclerosis. TCRdb's copy holds only in-frame clones and misses some; the assay was immunoSEQ multiplex PCR. The table lists under 65,000 clones, 75% to 95% of them singletons, with roughly 1.1% in the top ten. This specimen was peripheral blood, taken after pregnancy. These receptors all come from a female donor in good health, enrolled as a control in a pregnancy study.

V gene TRBV5-1 combines with J gene TRBJ2-1, with 10 bases fitting TRBD1. Germline V gene sequence: CDR1 SGHRS, CDR2 YFSETQ. The CDR3 runs to 15 residues. Trimming took 4 bases from V and 7 from J; bases not matched to a gene: 8. The CDR3 DNA follows: TGCGCCAGCAGCCTGACAGGGGGCGAGTGGAATGAGCAGTTCTTC. Translation gives CASSLTGGEWNEQFF.

This clone appeared a single time. The rearrangement joins TRBV13 to TRBJ2-1, with 8 bases fitting TRBD1. Germline trimming cut 5 bases from V and 4 bases from J; bases unmatched to any gene: 7. CDR1 and CDR2 (germline): PRHDT, FYEKMQ (reference sequence). The CDR3 contains 15 residues. CDR3 bases: TGTGCCAGCAGCCGACGGACAGGGCTTTACAATGAGCAGTTCTTC. Translation: CASSRRTGLYNEQFF.

The J gene is TRBJ1-2, the V gene TRBV11-2; D gene uncertain. This CDR3 region has 14 residues. V was shortened by 1 base and J by 7 bases, with 13 bases between the two germline ends. Germline CDR1 reads SGHAT; CDR2 reads FQNNGV. CDR3 sequence: CASSLARGFSGYTF. The CDR3 DNA is TGTGCCAGCAGCTTAGCGCGGGGTTTTAGTGGCTACACCTTC.

CDR3 nucleotides: TGCACCAGCAGCCAAGAGGGGGGGCCATGCAATGAGCAGTTCTTC. Protein sequence: CTSSQEGGPCNEQFF. This chain uses TRBV1 with TRBJ2-1; the table assigns TRBD2, which was not confirmed against the DNA. TRBV1 is noted as a pseudogene. The CDR3 spans 15 residues.

V usage is TRBV5-4 and J usage is TRBJ1-1, with D possibly being TRBD1 (5 bases). V lost 4 bases to trimming and J lost 2 bases, with 15 bases between them. Germline V gene lookup returns CDR1 SGHNT and CDR2 YYREEE (reference sequence). CDR3 length equals 15 residues. CDR3 in amino acids: CASSQPLTGNTEAFF. In nucleotides, the CDR3 is TGTGCCAGCAGCCAACCGTTAACAGGTAACACTGAAGCTTTCTTT.

The chain combines TRBV5-6 with TRBJ1-2; D possibly corresponds to TRBD1 (5 bases). The CDR3 is 16 residues long. Trimming shortened V by 5 bases and J by 4 bases, and 21 bases separated the two germline ends. CDR1 and CDR2 from the germline V gene are SGHDT and YYEEEE. The CDR3 DNA sequence: TGTGCCAGCAGTTCGTGGGGGGTGAGGCCCACCTATGGCTACACCTTC. Protein sequence: CASSSWGVRPTYGYTF.

The CDR3 DNA reads as TGTGCCAGCAGCCAGACTAGCGGGGCATACAATGAGCAGTTCTTC. Translation: CASSQTSGAYNEQFF. This rearrangement joins TRBV27 to TRBJ2-1; TRBD2 aligns across 11 bases. The CDR3 is 15 amino acids. Germline V CDR1 and CDR2: MNHEY, SMNVEV (reference sequence). J lost 4 bases, V lost 6 bases, and 5 bases had no gene match.

The chain carries TRBV19 and TRBJ1-6; D gene unclear. Germline assignment: CDR1 LNHDA and CDR2 SQIVND (reference sequence). The CDR3 runs 15 residues. Trimming left V 8 bases short and J 0 bases short, with 11 bases between. CDR3 nucleotides: TGTGCCAGTGAATCGGGGAGCTCCTATAATTCACCCCTCCACTTT. This gives the protein CASESGSSYNSPLHF.

This clone was counted a single time. J is TRBJ1-1 and V is TRBV19; the D is unclear. Looked up from germline, CDR1 is LNHDA and CDR2 is SQIVND (reference sequence). This CDR3 comprises 11 residues. Trimming removed 3 bases at V and 4 bases at J, with 3 bases between. The CDR3 is CASSMRTEAFF. The CDR3 bases are TGTGCCAGTAGTATGCGCACTGAAGCTTTCTTT.